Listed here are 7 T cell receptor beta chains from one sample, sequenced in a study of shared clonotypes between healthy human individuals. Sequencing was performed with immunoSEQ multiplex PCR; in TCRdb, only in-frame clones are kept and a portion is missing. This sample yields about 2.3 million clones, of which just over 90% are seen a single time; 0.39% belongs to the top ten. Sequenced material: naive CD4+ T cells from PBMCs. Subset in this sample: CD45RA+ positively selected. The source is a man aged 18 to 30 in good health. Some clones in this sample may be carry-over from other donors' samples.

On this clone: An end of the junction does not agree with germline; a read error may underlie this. CDR3 in DNA: TGCGAGACCGGGACCTTAAGGAACTATGGCTACACCTTC. Protein sequence: CETGTLRNYGYTF. The chain couples TRBV28 to TRBJ1-2; perhaps TRBD1 as D (5 bases). Germline-derived CDR1 and CDR2 are MDHEN and SYDVKM. The CDR3 consists of 13 residues.

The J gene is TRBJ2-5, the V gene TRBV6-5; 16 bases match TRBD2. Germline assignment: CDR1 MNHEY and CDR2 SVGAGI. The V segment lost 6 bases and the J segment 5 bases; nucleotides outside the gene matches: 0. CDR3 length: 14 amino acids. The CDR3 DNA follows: TGTGCCAGCAGGGGACTAGCGGGAGGGGAGACCCAGTACTTC. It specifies CASRGLAGGETQYF.

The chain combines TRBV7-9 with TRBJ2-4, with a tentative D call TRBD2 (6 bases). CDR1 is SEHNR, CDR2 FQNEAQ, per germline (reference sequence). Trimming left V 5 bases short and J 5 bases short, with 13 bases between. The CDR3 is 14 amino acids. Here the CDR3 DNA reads TGTGCCAGCAGCCACGGGGGTCCCCAAAACATTCAGTACTTC. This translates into CASSHGGPQNIQYF. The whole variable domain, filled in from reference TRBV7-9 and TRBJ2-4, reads DTGVSQNPRHKITKRGQNVTFRCDPISEHNRLYWYRQTLGQGPEFLTYFQNEAQLEKSRLLSDRFSAERPKGSFSTLEIQRTEQGDSAMYLCASSHGGPQNIQYFGAGTRLSVL.

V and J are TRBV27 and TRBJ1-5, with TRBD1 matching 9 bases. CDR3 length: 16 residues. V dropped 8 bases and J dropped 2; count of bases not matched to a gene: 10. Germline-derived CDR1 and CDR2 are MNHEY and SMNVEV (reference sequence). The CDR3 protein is CASGPTGGLGNQPQHF. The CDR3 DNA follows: TGTGCCAGCGGACCAACAGGGGGCCTGGGCAATCAGCCCCAGCATTTT.

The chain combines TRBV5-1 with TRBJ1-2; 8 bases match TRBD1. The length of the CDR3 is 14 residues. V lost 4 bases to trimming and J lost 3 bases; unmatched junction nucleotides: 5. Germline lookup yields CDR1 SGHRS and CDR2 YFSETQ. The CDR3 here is CASSPTGDDYGYTF. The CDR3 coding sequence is TGCGCCAGCAGCCCGACAGGGGACGACTATGGCTACACCTTC. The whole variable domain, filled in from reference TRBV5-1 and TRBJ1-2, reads KAGVTQTPRYLIKTRGQQVTLSCSPISGHRSVSWYQQTPGQGLQFLFEYFSETQRNKGNFPGRFSGRQFSNSRSEMNVSTLELGDSALYLCASSPTGDDYGYTFGSGTRLTVV.

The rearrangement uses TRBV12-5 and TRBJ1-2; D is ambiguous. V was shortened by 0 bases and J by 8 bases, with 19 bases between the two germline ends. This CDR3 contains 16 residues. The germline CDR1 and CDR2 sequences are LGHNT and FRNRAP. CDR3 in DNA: TGTGCTAGTGGTTTGGTTCCAGATCCCCGCCTGGGGGGCTACACCTTC. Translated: CASGLVPDPRLGGYTF.

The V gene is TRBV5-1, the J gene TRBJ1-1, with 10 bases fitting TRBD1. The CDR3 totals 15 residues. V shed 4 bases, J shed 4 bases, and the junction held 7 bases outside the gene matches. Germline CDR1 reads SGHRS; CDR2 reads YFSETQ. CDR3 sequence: CASSRGDRGATEAFF. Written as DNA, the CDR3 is TGCGCCAGCAGCCGGGGGGACAGGGGAGCCACTGAAGCTTTCTTT.